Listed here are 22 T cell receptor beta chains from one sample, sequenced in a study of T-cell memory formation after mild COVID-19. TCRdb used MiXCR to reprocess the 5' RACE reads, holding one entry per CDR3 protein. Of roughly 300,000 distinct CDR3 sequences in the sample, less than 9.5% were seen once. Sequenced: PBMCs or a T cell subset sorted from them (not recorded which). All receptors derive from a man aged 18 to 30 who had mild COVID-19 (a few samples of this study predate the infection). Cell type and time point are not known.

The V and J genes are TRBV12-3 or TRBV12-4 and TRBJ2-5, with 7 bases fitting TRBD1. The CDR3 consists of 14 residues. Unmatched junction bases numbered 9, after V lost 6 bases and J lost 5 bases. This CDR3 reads CASRPTGSTETQYF. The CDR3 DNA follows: TGTGCCAGCAGACCGACAGGGTCTACGGAGACCCAGTACTTC.

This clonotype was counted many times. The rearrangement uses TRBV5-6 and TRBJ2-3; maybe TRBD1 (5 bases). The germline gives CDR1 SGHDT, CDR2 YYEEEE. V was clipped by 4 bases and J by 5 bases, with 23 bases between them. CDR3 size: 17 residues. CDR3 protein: CASSPGRAGYFVDTQYF. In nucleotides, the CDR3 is TGTGCCAGCAGCCCAGGCAGGGCAGGGTATTTCGTAGATACGCAGTATTTT. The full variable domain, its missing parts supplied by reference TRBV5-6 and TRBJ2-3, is DAGVTQSPTHLIKTRGQQVTLRCSPKSGHDTVSWYQQALGQGPQFIFQYYEEEERQRGNFPDRFSGHQFPNYSSELNVNALLLGDSALYLCASSPGRAGYFVDTQYFGPGTRLTVL.

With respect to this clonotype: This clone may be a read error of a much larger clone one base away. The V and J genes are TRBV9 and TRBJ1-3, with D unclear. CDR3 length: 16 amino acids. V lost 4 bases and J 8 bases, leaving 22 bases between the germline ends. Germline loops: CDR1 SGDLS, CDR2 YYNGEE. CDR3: CASSPRLESWGDTIYF. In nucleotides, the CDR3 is TGTGCCAGCAGCCCCCGGCTCGAGAGTTGGGGAGACACCATATATTTT.

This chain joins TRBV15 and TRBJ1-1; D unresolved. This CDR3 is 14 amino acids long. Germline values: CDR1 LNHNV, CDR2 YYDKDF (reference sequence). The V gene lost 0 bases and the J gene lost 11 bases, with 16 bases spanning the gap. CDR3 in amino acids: CATSREASVAGAFF. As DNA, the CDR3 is TGTGCCACCAGCAGAGAGGCCTCGGTAGCCGGGGCTTTCTTT.

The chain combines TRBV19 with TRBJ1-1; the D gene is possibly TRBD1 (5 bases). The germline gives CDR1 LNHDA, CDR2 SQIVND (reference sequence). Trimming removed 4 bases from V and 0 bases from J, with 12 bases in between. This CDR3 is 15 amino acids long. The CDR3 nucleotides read TGTGCCAGTAGTACGGCAGGGCTCATGAACACTGAAGCTTTCTTT. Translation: CASSTAGLMNTEAFF.

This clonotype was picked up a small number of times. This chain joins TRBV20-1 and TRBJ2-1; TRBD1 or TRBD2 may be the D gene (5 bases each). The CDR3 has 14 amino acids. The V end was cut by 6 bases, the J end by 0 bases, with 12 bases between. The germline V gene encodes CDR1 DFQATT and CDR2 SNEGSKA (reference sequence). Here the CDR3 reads CSAPGTRSYNEQFF. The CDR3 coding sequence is TGCAGTGCACCAGGGACCCGCTCCTACAATGAGCAGTTCTTC.

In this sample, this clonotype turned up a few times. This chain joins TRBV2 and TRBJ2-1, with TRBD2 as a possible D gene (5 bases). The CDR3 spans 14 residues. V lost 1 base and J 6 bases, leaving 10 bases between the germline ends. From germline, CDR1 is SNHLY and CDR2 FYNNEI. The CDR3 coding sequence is TGTGCCAGCAGTGAAGAACTAGATGGCAATGAGCAGTTCTTC. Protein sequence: CASSEELDGNEQFF.

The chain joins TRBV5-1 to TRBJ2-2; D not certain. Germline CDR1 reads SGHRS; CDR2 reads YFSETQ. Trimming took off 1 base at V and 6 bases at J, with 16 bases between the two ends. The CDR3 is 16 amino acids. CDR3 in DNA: TGCGCCAGCAGCTTGTGGCTTCCCCTGGACGCCGGGGAGCTGTTTTTT. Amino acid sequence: CASSLWLPLDAGELFF.

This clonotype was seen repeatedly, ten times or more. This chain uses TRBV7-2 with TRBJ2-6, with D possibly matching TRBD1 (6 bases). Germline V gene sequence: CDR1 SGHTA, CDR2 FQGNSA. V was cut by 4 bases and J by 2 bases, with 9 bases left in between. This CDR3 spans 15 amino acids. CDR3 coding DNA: TGTGCCAGCAGCTCAACAGGGACTGGGGCCAACGTCCTGACTTTC. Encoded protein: CASSSTGTGANVLTF.

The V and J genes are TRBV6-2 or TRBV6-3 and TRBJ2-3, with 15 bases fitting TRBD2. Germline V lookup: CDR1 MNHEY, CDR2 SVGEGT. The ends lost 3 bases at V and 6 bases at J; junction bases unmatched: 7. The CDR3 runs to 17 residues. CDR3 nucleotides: TGTGCCAGCAGTTATCCGGGACTAGCGGGGGGCCTGGATACGCAGTATTTT. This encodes CASSYPGLAGGLDTQYF.

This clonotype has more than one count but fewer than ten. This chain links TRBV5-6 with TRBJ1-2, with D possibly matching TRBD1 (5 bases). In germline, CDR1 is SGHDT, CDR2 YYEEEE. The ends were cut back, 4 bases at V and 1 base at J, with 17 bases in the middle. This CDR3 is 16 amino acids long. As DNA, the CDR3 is TGTGCCAGCAGCCCGGTGGGGGGACGTTATAACTATGGCTACACCTTC. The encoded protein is CASSPVGGRYNYGYTF. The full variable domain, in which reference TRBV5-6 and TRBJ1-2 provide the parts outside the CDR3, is DAGVTQSPTHLIKTRGQQVTLRCSPKSGHDTVSWYQQALGQGPQFIFQYYEEEERQRGNFPDRFSGHQFPNYSSELNVNALLLGDSALYLCASSPVGGRYNYGYTFGSGTRLTVV.

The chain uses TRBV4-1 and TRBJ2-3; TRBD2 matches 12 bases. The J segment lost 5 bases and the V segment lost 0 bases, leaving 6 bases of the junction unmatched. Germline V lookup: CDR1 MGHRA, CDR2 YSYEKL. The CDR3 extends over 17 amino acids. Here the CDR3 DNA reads TGCGCCAGCAGCCAAGAACCTAGCGGGGGGGCCAAAGATACGCAGTATTTT. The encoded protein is CASSQEPSGGAKDTQYF.

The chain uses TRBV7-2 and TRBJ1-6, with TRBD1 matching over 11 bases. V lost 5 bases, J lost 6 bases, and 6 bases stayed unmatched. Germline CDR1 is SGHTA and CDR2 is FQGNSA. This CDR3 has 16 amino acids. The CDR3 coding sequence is TGTGCCAGCAGCCCAACGGGACAGGGGGTTAATTCACCCCTCCACTTT. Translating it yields CASSPTGQGVNSPLHF.

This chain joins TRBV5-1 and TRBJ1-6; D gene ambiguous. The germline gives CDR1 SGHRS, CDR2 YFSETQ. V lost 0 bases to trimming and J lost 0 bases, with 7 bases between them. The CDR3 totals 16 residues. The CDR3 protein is CASSLAKSSYNSPLHF. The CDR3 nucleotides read TGCGCCAGCAGCTTGGCCAAGAGCTCCTATAATTCACCCCTCCACTTT.

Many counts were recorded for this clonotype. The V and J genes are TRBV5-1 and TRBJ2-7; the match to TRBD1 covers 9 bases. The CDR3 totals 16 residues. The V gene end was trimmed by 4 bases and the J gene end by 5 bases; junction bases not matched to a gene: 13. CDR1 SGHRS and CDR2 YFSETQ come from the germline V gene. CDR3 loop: CASSQNVGQGTNEQYF. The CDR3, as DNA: TGCGCCAGCAGCCAGAACGTGGGACAGGGTACCAACGAGCAGTACTTC.

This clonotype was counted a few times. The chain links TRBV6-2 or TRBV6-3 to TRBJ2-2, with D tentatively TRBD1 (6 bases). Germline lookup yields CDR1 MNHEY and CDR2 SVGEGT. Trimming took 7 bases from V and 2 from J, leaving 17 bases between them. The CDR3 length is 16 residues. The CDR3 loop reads CASTYAGELNTGELFF. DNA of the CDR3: TGTGCCAGCACATATGCAGGGGAGTTAAACACCGGGGAGCTGTTTTTT.

CDR3: CASSLSWSAEQYV. CDR3 in DNA: TGCGCCAGCAGCTTGAGCTGGTCCGCCGAGCAGTACGTC. This chain joins TRBV5-1 and TRBJ2-7; D remains unclear. CDR1 is SGHRS, CDR2 YFSETQ, per germline. The CDR3 is 13 residues long. Trimming stripped 1 base from V and 6 bases from J, with 11 bases between.

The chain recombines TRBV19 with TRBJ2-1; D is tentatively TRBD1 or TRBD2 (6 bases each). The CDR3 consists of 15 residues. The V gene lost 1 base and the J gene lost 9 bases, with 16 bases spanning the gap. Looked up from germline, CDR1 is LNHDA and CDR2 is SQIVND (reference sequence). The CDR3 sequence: CASSIVDGGGGEQFF. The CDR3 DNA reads TGTGCCAGTAGTATAGTCGACGGGGGCGGAGGTGAGCAGTTCTTC.

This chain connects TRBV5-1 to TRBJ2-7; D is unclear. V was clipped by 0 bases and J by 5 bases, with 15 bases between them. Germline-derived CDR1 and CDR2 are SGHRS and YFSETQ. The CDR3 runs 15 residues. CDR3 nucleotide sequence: TGCGCCAGCAGCTTGGCCCAAGGGCAATCTGACGAGCAGTACTTC. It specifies CASSLAQGQSDEQYF.

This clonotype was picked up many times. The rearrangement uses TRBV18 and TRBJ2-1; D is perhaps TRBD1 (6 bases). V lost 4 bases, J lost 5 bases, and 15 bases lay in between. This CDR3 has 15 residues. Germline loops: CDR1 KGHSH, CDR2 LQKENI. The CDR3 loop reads CASSLLEGENNEQFF. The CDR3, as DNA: TGTGCCAGCTCACTCCTCGAGGGGGAGAACAATGAGCAGTTCTTC.

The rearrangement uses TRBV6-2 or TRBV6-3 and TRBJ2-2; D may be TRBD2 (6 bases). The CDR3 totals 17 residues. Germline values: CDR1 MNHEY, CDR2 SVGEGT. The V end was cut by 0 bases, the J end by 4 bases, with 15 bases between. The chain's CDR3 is CASSYSISWRGTGELFF. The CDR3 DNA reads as TGTGCCAGCAGTTACTCGATCTCGTGGAGGGGCACCGGGGAGCTGTTTTTT.

CDR3 in DNA: TGTGCCAGCAGCGAAAGGAGCGCCCAAGAGACCCAGTACTTC. As protein: CASSERSAQETQYF. The gene calls are TRBV7-9 and TRBJ2-5; D not certain. V lost 5 bases and J lost 1, with 11 bases in between. The CDR3 runs 14 residues. Per the germline V gene, CDR1 is SEHNR and CDR2 is FQNEAQ (reference sequence).